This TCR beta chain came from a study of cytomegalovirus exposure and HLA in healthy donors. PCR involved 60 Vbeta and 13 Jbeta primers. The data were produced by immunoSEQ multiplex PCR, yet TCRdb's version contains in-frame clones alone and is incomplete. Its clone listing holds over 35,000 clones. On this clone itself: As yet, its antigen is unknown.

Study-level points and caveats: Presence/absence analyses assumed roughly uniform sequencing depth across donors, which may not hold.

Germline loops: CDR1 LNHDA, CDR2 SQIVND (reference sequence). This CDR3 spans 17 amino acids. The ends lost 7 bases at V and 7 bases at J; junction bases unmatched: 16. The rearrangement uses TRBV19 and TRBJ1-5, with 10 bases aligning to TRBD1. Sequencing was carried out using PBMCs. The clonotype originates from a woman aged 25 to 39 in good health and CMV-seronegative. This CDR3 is CASTTRPGQGLGQPQHF. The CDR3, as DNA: TGTGCCAGTACCACCAGACCGGGACAGGGGCTGGGGCAGCCCCAGCATTTT. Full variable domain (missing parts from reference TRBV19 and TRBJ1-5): DGGITQSPKYLFRKEGQNVTLSCEQNLNHDAMYWYRQDPGQGLRLIYYSQIVNDFQKGDIAEGYSVSREKKESFPLTVTSAQKNPTAFYLCASTTRPGQGLGQPQHFGDGTRLSIL.